Listed below are T cell receptor beta chains from one sample, sequenced in a study of T cells after somatic rescue of genetic block. Produced via immunoSEQ multiplex PCR; TCRdb's table is partial and in-frame only. This sample has 70,000 to 85,000 clones, with just over 90% found just once. The specimen was peripheral blood mononuclear cells (PBMCs). The receptors stem from a man aged 30-40 years. Each CDR3 is given with its conserved first and last residue. D genes are given only for firm matches. The listing skips clone size in some rows; elsewhere it reads once, few, many or a size class.

D gene: .
J gene: TRBJ1-1
V gene: TRBV30
clone size: .
CDR3 DNA: TGTGCCTGGAGCCCCTTGGGGGGGAGAGACACTGAAGCTTTCTTT
CDR3 protein: CAWSPLGGRDTEAFF

D gene: .
J gene: TRBJ1-1
V gene: TRBV27
clone size: .
CDR3 DNA: TGTGCCAGCAGTTTACAAGGGAAGGTGAACACTGAAGCTTTCTTT
CDR3 protein: CASSLQGKVNTEAFF

D gene: .
J gene: TRBJ2-5
V gene: TRBV18
clone size: .
CDR3 DNA: TGTGCCAGCTCACCCCGGGACGAGAAAGAGACCCAGTACTTC
CDR3 protein: CASSPRDEKETQYF

D gene: TRBD1
J gene: TRBJ1-1
V gene: TRBV5-6
clone size: .
CDR3 DNA: TGTGCCAGCAGCAAATTCTACCGACAGGGGCGCACTGAAGCTTTCTTT
CDR3 protein: CASSKFYRQGRTEAFF

D gene: .
J gene: TRBJ1-1
V gene: TRBV19
clone size: few
CDR3 DNA: TGTGCCAGTAGTATGTGGGGTATGAACACTGAAGCTTTCTTT
CDR3 protein: CASSMWGMNTEAFF

D gene: TRBD1
J gene: TRBJ2-5
V gene: TRBV7-2
clone size: .
CDR3 DNA: TGTGCCAGCAACCGGGACAGTCGCTCTGGGACCCAGTACTTC
CDR3 protein: CASNRDSRSGTQYF

D gene: .
J gene: TRBJ1-6
V gene: TRBV30
clone size: .
CDR3 DNA: TGTGCCTGGAGTTTCTCCCGCGGTCCTTCACCCCTCCACTTT
CDR3 protein: CAWSFSRGPSPLHF

D gene: .
J gene: TRBJ2-3
V gene: TRBV9
clone size: once
CDR3 DNA: TGTGCCAGCAGCGCCACAGGGTGGGATACGCAGTATTTT
CDR3 protein: CASSATGWDTQYF

D gene: .
J gene: TRBJ1-5
V gene: TRBV19
clone size: .
CDR3 DNA: TGTGCCAGTAGTATGATGAATGGCTTTTATAGCAATCAGCCCCAGCATTTT
CDR3 protein: CASSMMNGFYSNQPQHF

D gene: TRBD1
J gene: TRBJ2-3
V gene: TRBV10-3
clone size: .
CDR3 DNA: TGTGCCATCAGAGGGGGCCCCACAGATACGCAGTATTTT
CDR3 protein: CAIRGGPTDTQYF

D gene: .
J gene: TRBJ2-7
V gene: TRBV7-9
clone size: .
CDR3 DNA: TGTGCCAGCAGCTTAGGGACAGACACCTACGAGCAGTACTTC
CDR3 protein: CASSLGTDTYEQYF

D gene: .
J gene: TRBJ1-5
V gene: TRBV2
clone size: .
CDR3 DNA: TGTGCCAGCAGTGACCTCGTCGGGGGTAATCAGCCCCAGCATTTT
CDR3 protein: CASSDLVGGNQPQHF

D gene: .
J gene: TRBJ2-3
V gene: TRBV5-4
clone size: .
CDR3 DNA: TGTGCCAGCAGCTTGGCTGGGACAAGGAGCACAGATACGCAGTATTTT
CDR3 protein: CASSLAGTRSTDTQYF

D gene: .
J gene: TRBJ1-6
V gene: TRBV30
clone size: .
CDR3 DNA: TGTGCCTGGAGTTCGAGCTCCTATAATTCACCCCTCCACTTT
CDR3 protein: CAWSSSSYNSPLHF

D gene: .
J gene: TRBJ2-5
V gene: TRBV5-1
clone size: once
CDR3 DNA: TGCGCCAGCAGCTTCGGTGGGAGTATACAAGAGACCCAGTACTTC
CDR3 protein: CASSFGGSIQETQYF

D gene: .
J gene: TRBJ1-2
V gene: TRBV10-2
clone size: .
CDR3 DNA: TGCGCCAGCAGTGAGTCTGTACGTGGTAGCTACACCTTC
CDR3 protein: CASSESVRGSYTF

D gene: TRBD1
J gene: TRBJ1-1
V gene: TRBV7-6
clone size: .
CDR3 DNA: TGTGCCAGCAGCTCGGAAGTACTACAGGGGTTGAGGAACACTGAAGCTTTCTTT
CDR3 protein: CASSSEVLQGLRNTEAFF

D gene: .
J gene: TRBJ1-6
V gene: TRBV6-6
clone size: .
CDR3 DNA: TGTGCCAGCAGAGCCTCGGAGGGGAGGAATTCACCCCTCCACTTT
CDR3 protein: CASRASEGRNSPLHF

D gene: .
J gene: TRBJ2-7
V gene: TRBV10-3
clone size: .
CDR3 DNA: TGTGCCATCCGAAATTCAAGCTCCTACGAGCAGTACTTC
CDR3 protein: CAIRNSSSYEQYF

D gene: .
J gene: TRBJ2-1
V gene: TRBV7-8
clone size: .
CDR3 DNA: TGTGCCAGCAGGGCTCCGGGACTCTACAATGAGCAGTTCTTC
CDR3 protein: CASRAPGLYNEQFF

D gene: TRBD1
J gene: TRBJ2-7
V gene: TRBV5-1
clone size: .
CDR3 DNA: TGCGCCAGCAGCTTGGCAGGGGGTAGCGAGCAGTACTTC
CDR3 protein: CASSLAGGSEQYF

D gene: .
J gene: TRBJ2-7
V gene: TRBV18
clone size: .
CDR3 DNA: TGTGCCAGCTCACCAGGGGTCGCGGAAGAGCAGTACTTC
CDR3 protein: CASSPGVAEEQYF

D gene: TRBD1
J gene: TRBJ2-5
V gene: TRBV6-1
clone size: .
CDR3 DNA: TGTGCCAGCAGTGAAGCCCATTGGACAGGGAGAGAGACCCAGTACTTC
CDR3 protein: CASSEAHWTGRETQYF

D gene: .
J gene: TRBJ1-6
V gene: TRBV11-2
clone size: .
CDR3 DNA: TGTGCCAGCAGCCTACGGGGGATTCGAAATTCACCCCTCCACTTT
CDR3 protein: CASSLRGIRNSPLHF

D gene: TRBD1
J gene: TRBJ2-3
V gene: TRBV5-4
clone size: many
CDR3 DNA: TGTGCCAGCAGCTTGGACAGGGGGGTGACAGATACGCAGTATTTT
CDR3 protein: CASSLDRGVTDTQYF

D gene: .
J gene: TRBJ1-5
V gene: TRBV18
clone size: .
CDR3 DNA: TGTGCCAGCTCACCACCTCGGCAAAACAGCAATCAGCCCCAGCATTTT
CDR3 protein: CASSPPRQNSNQPQHF

D gene: .
J gene: TRBJ2-5
V gene: TRBV13
clone size: .
CDR3 DNA: TGTGCCAGCAGCTCGGACGCACGGAGACAGTACTTC
CDR3 protein: CASSSDARRQYF

D gene: .
J gene: TRBJ2-7
V gene: TRBV28
clone size: .
CDR3 DNA: TGTGCCACCCAACTCACCCAGGGAACGTACGAGCAGTACTTC
CDR3 protein: CATQLTQGTYEQYF

D gene: TRBD2
J gene: TRBJ2-7
V gene: TRBV4-1
clone size: .
CDR3 DNA: TGCGCCAGCAGCCAAGGGACTAGCGGGGTCAACGAGCAGTACTTC
CDR3 protein: CASSQGTSGVNEQYF

D gene: TRBD1
J gene: TRBJ1-4
V gene: TRBV25-1
clone size: .
CDR3 DNA: TGTGCCAGCAGACCGGGACAGGGGGTGGAGGCTAATGAAAAACTGTTTTTT
CDR3 protein: CASRPGQGVEANEKLFF

D gene: TRBD2
J gene: TRBJ2-7
V gene: TRBV14
clone size: once
CDR3 DNA: TGTGCCAGCAGTCTCGGGGCTAGCGGGGGGAATTACTACGAGCAGTACTTC
CDR3 protein: CASSLGASGGNYYEQYF

D gene: TRBD2
J gene: TRBJ2-2
V gene: TRBV5-1
clone size: .
CDR3 DNA: TGCGCCAGCAGCTTGGTTGCTAGCGGGTACACCGGGGAGCTGTTTTTT
CDR3 protein: CASSLVASGYTGELFF

D gene: .
J gene: TRBJ2-1
V gene: TRBV4-3
clone size: .
CDR3 DNA: TGCGCCAGCAGCCAAGACCGTTACGATGAGCAGTTCTTC
CDR3 protein: CASSQDRYDEQFF

D gene: .
J gene: TRBJ2-7
V gene: TRBV6-5
clone size: .
CDR3 DNA: TGTGCCAGCAGCAAAACCCATAGGACACAAAAGCAGTACTTC
CDR3 protein: CASSKTHRTQKQYF

D gene: TRBD1
J gene: TRBJ1-5
V gene: TRBV2
clone size: .
CDR3 DNA: TGTGCCAGCGGCGACAGGGCCTCTCAGCCCCAGCATTTT
CDR3 protein: CASGDRASQPQHF

D gene: .
J gene: TRBJ2-7
V gene: TRBV12-1
clone size: .
CDR3 DNA: TGTGCCAGCAGCTTCCAACATACGACCCCGGCCTACGAGCAGTACTTC
CDR3 protein: CASSFQHTTPAYEQYF

D gene: .
J gene: TRBJ2-7
V gene: TRBV6-5
clone size: .
CDR3 DNA: TGTGCCAGCAGGGTTTCGGGACCGGGCCCCTACGAGCAGTACTTC
CDR3 protein: CASRVSGPGPYEQYF

D gene: TRBD2
J gene: TRBJ2-5
V gene: TRBV5-4
clone size: .
CDR3 DNA: TGTGCCAGCAGTCCCGGACTAGAAGAGACCCAGTACTTC
CDR3 protein: CASSPGLEETQYF

D gene: .
J gene: TRBJ1-1
V gene: TRBV12-5
clone size: few
CDR3 DNA: TGTGCTAGTGGTTTGTCAGTGAACACTGAAGCTTTCTTT
CDR3 protein: CASGLSVNTEAFF

D gene: .
J gene: TRBJ2-7
V gene: TRBV6-1
clone size: few
CDR3 DNA: TGTGCCAGCAGTGTACGGGCAGCCGAGAGTTACGAGCAGTACTTC
CDR3 protein: CASSVRAAESYEQYF

D gene: .
J gene: TRBJ2-7
V gene: TRBV4-1
clone size: .
CDR3 DNA: TGCGCCAGCAGCCAGCCGGGGGATACTCGGGAGCAGTATTTC
CDR3 protein: CASSQPGDTREQYF

D gene: TRBD2
J gene: TRBJ2-7
V gene: TRBV5-8
clone size: .
CDR3 DNA: TGTGCCAGCAGCCCCTTCGGGGGGGGGCCCTACGAGCAGTACTTC
CDR3 protein: CASSPFGGGPYEQYF

D gene: .
J gene: TRBJ1-1
V gene: TRBV25-1
clone size: .
CDR3 DNA: TGTGCCAGCATGGGGTGGGGGGGCACTGAAGCTTTCTTT
CDR3 protein: CASMGWGGTEAFF

D gene: .
J gene: TRBJ1-1
V gene: TRBV6-1
clone size: .
CDR3 DNA: TGTGCCAGCAGTGAGATGCAGATGAACACTGAAGCTTTCTTT
CDR3 protein: CASSEMQMNTEAFF

D gene: .
J gene: TRBJ2-1
V gene: TRBV2
clone size: .
CDR3 DNA: TGTGCCAGCAGCCCCCTATATGAGCAGTTCTTC
CDR3 protein: CASSPLYEQFF

D gene: TRBD2
J gene: TRBJ2-2
V gene: TRBV28
clone size: .
CDR3 DNA: TGTGCCAGCAGTTTAACTAGCGGGAGATCCACCGGGGAGCTGTTTTTT
CDR3 protein: CASSLTSGRSTGELFF

D gene: .
J gene: TRBJ1-4
V gene: TRBV27
clone size: .
CDR3 DNA: TGTGCCAGCAGTTCTATAAAGGATCGATATGAAAAACTGTTTTTT
CDR3 protein: CASSSIKDRYEKLFF

D gene: TRBD2
J gene: TRBJ2-2
V gene: TRBV11-3
clone size: .
CDR3 DNA: TGTGCCAGCAGCCAACGTCCCGGGACTAGCGGGGGGGCCGGGGAGCTGTTTTTT
CDR3 protein: CASSQRPGTSGGAGELFF

D gene: .
J gene: TRBJ1-1
V gene: TRBV30
clone size: .
CDR3 DNA: TGTGCCTGGAGTGGAGGAACAGGTGAAGCTTTCTTT
CDR3 protein: CAWSGGTGEAFF

D gene: TRBD1
J gene: TRBJ1-2
V gene: TRBV28
clone size: .
CDR3 DNA: TGTGCCAGCACCTCAACGGACAGGGGCTATGGCTACACCTTC
CDR3 protein: CASTSTDRGYGYTF

D gene: .
J gene: TRBJ2-3
V gene: TRBV11-3
clone size: once
CDR3 DNA: TGTGCCAGCAGCTTAGGAGATCCCGCAGATACGCAGTATTTT
CDR3 protein: CASSLGDPADTQYF

D gene: .
J gene: TRBJ1-4
V gene: TRBV19
clone size: .
CDR3 DNA: TGTGCCAGTAGGATACCCGTCGGGCGGGGCGCCGAAAAACTGTTTTTT
CDR3 protein: CASRIPVGRGAEKLFF